The TCR beta chain under discussion was sequenced for a study of cytomegalovirus exposure and HLA in healthy donors. Study-level findings and limits: In a later analysis, an Asian-associated ancestry cluster reportedly showed fewer N-insertions than the approximately 610-donor mean. For most subjects, TCR beta sequences were reported to predict HLA-A and HLA-B alleles with accuracy. Only CMV serostatus was available as immune exposure information.

Looked up from germline, CDR1 is SEHNR and CDR2 is FQNEAQ (reference sequence). The CDR3 totals 16 residues. The PCR used 60 Vbeta and 13 Jbeta primers. Clones were read by immunoSEQ multiplex PCR, and TCRdb kept only the in-frame ones, dropping some. Of about 130,000 clones in the sample, about 80% were seen once. On this clone: Antigen unknown. At one boundary the junction diverges from the germline segment, which might be a read error.

The V and J genes are TRBV7-9 and TRBJ2-7, with 9 bases identical to TRBD1. Material for sequencing was PBMCs. The TCR sequence derives from a man aged 25-45 years in good health and CMV-seropositive. The CDR3 spells CSSSSIWTGDPYEQYF. The CDR3 coding sequence is TGTTCCAGCAGCTCCATTTGGACAGGGGACCCCTACGAGCAGTACTTC.